This T cell receptor (beta chain) stems from a study of patients and donors after allogeneic stem cell transplantation. This clonotype was observed at least ten times. The CDR3 totals 14 residues. In germline, CDR1 is MNHNS, CDR2 SASEGT. The V segment lost 5 bases and the J segment 10 bases; nucleotides outside the gene matches: 11. One entry per CDR3 protein, called by TCRdb with MiXCR from the RT-PCR reads. The top ten hold about 9.9% of the sample, which has roughly 230,000 distinct CDR3 sequences, 13% to 15% seen once. The sample taken for sequencing was blood, either unsorted or a sorted T cell fraction (not recorded which). The V and J genes are TRBV6-1 and TRBJ2-1, with TRBD1 matching over 7 bases. The origin of this receptor is a human donor who was either an allogeneic HSCT recipient or a stem cell or donor lymphocyte infusion donor (not recorded which). It is not recorded whose cells these are; they may come from a transplant donor. DNA of the CDR3: TGTGCCAGCAGTCGTCCCGGGACAGATAAAGAGCAGTTCTTC. It codes for CASSRPGTDKEQFF.